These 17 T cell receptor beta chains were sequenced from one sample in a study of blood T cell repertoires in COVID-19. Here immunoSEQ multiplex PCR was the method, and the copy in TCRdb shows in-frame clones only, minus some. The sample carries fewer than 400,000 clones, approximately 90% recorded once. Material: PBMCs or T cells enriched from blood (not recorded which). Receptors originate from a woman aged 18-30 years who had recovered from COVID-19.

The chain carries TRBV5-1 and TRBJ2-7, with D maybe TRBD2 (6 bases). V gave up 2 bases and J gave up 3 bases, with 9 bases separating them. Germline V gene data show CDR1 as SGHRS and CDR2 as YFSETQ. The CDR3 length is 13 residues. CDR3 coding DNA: TGCGCCAGCAGCTTCTGGGGGGACTACGAGCAGTACTTC. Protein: CASSFWGDYEQYF.

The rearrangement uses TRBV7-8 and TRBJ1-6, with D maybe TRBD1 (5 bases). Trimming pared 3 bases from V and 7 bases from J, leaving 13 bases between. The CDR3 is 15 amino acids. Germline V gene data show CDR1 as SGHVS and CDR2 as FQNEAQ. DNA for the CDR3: TGTGCCAGCAGCTTTAACCGGACAAGGAATTCACCCCTCCACTTT. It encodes CASSFNRTRNSPLHF.

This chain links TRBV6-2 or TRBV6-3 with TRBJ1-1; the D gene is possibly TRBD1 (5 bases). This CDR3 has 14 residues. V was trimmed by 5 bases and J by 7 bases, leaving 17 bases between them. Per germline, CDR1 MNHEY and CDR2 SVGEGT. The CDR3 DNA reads TGTGCCAGCAGTAAGATAAACCGACAGTTTGAAGCTTTCTTT. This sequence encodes CASSKINRQFEAFF.

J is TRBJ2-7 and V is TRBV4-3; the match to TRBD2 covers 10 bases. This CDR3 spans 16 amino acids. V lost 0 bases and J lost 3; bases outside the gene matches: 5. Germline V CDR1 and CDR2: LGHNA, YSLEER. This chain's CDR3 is CASSQDATSGFYEQYF. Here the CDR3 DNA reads TGCGCCAGCAGCCAAGATGCGACTAGCGGGTTCTACGAGCAGTACTTC.

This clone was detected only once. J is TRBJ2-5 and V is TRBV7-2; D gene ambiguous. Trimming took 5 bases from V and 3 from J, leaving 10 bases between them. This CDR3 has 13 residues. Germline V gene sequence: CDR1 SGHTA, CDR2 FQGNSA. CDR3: CASSPGTKETQYF. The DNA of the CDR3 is TGTGCCAGCAGCCCAGGAACCAAAGAGACCCAGTACTTC.

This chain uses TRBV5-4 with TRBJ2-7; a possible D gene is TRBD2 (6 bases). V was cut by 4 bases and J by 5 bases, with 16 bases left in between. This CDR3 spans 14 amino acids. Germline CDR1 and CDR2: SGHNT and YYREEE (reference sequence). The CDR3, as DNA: TGTGCCAGCAGCCGTTCAGGGCGGGACGACGAGCAGTACTTC. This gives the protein CASSRSGRDDEQYF.

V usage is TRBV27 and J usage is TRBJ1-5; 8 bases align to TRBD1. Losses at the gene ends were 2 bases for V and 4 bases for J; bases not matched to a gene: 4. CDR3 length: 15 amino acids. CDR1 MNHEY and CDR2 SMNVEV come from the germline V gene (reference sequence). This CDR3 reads CASSLGTGVNQPQHF. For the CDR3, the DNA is TGTGCCAGCAGTTTAGGGACAGGTGTTAATCAGCCCCAGCATTTT.

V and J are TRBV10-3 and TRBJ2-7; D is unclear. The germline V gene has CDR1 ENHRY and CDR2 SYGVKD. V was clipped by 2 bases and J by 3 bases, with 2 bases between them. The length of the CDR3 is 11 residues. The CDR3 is CAISELYEQYF. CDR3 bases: TGTGCCATCAGTGAGCTCTACGAGCAGTACTTC.

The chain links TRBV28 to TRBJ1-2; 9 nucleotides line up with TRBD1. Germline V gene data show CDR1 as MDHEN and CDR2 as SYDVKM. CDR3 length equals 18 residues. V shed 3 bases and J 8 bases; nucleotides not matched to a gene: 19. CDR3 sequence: CASSFTRDRVSILRGYTF. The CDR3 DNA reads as TGTGCCAGCAGTTTTACCCGGGACAGGGTTTCGATTTTACGCGGCTACACCTTC.

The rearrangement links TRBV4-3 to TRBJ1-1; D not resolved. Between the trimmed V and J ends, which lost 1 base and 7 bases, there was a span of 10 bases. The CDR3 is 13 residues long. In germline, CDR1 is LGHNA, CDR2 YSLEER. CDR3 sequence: CASSQGRRLEAFF. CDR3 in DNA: TGCGCCAGCAGCCAAGGACGACGACTTGAAGCTTTCTTT.

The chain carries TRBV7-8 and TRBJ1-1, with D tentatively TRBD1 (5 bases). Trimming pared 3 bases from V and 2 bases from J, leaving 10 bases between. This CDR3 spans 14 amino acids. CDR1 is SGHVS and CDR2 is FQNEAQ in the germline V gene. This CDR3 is CASSFTDTNTEAFF. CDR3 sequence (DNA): TGTGCCAGCAGCTTTACGGACACAAACACTGAAGCTTTCTTT.

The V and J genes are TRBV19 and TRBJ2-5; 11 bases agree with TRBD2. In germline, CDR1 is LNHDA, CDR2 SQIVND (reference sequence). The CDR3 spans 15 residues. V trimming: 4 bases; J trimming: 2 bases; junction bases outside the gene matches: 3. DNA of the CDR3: TGTGCCAGTAGTAAGGGACTAGCGGATCAAGAGACCCAGTACTTC. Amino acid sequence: CASSKGLADQETQYF. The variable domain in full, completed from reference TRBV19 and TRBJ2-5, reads DGGITQSPKYLFRKEGQNVTLSCEQNLNHDAMYWYRQDPGQGLRLIYYSQIVNDFQKGDIAEGYSVSREKKESFPLTVTSAQKNPTAFYLCASSKGLADQETQYFGPGTRLLVL.

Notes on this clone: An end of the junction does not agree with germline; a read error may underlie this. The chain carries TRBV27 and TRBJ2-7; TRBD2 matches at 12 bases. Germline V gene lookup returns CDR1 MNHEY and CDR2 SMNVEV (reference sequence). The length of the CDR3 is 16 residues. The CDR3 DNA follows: TGTGCCAGCAGATTATGGACTAGCGGGGATGGATACGAGCAGTACTTC. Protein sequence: CASRLWTSGDGYEQYF.

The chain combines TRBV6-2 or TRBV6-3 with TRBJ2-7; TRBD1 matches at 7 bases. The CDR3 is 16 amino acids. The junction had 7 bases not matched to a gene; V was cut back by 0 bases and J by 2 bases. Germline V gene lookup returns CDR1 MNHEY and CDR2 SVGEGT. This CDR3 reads CASSYSGGNLAYEQYF. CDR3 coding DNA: TGTGCCAGCAGTTACTCAGGGGGCAACTTAGCCTACGAGCAGTACTTC.

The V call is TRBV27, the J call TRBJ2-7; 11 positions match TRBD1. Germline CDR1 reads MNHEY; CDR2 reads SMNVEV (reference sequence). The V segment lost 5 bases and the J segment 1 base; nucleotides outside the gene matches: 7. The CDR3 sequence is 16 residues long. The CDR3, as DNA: TGTGCCAGCAGTCTCGCCGGGACAGGGGGTTCCTACGAGCAGTACTTC. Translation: CASSLAGTGGSYEQYF.

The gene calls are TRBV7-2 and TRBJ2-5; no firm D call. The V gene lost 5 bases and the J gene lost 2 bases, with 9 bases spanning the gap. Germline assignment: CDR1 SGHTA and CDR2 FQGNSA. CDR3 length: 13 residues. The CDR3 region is CASSQSRQETQYF. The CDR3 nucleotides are TGTGCCAGCAGCCAATCCAGGCAAGAGACCCAGTACTTC.

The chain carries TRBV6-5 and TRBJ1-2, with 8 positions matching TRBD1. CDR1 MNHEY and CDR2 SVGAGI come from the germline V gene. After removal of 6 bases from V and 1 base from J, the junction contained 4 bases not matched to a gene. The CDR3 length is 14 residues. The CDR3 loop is CASRTTGVNYGYTF. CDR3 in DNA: TGTGCCAGCAGAACGACAGGGGTTAACTATGGCTACACCTTC.